This T cell receptor (beta chain) was documented in a study of blood T cell repertoires in COVID-19. Methods used by the authors: Estimation of nucleated cell counts relied on the amplification of reference gene primers. This table comes from immunoSEQ multiplex PCR, and its TCRdb copy is limited to in-frame clones, with some not included. The V and J calls and clone size come from that table; D and trimming were worked out from the DNA. The sample contains fewer than 100,000 clones, approximately 80% of which appear only once. V was clipped by 2 bases and J by 3 bases, with 7 bases between them. CDR1 and CDR2 from the germline V gene are GTSNPN and SVGIG (reference sequence). This CDR3 is 12 amino acids long.

The receptor's source is a woman aged 50 to 60 with acute or convalescent COVID-19. Specimen: peripheral blood. The V and J genes are TRBV30 and TRBJ1-1; D is uncertain. In DNA, the CDR3 is TGTGCCTGGAGTTGGGGAGACACTGAAGCTTTCTTT. This translates into CAWSWGDTEAFF.